This T cell receptor (beta chain) was found in a study of response to subunit inactivated influenza vaccine. Findings and limits, study-wide: New T cells are recruited in small numbers by each seasonal influenza vaccination, according to the authors' suggestion.

This clonotype was seen more than once but under ten times. What it binds is not known. Each CDR3 protein gets one entry after TCRdb re-called the RT-PCR reads with MiXCR. The repertoire has 650,000 or so distinct CDR3 sequences, around 13% of them found once; the top ten carry around 7.6%. V lost 0 bases, J lost 1 base, and 10 bases lay in between. The CDR3 spans 15 residues. Germline lookup yields CDR1 WNHNN and CDR2 SYGVQD (reference sequence). The chain is built from TRBV10-1 and TRBJ2-7, with D uncertain. This sequence was found in a man aged 50 to 59 who received an inactivated influenza vaccine. The specimen comprised PBMCs from blood, sampled around two weeks before vaccination. Here the CDR3 reads CASSESLSQSYEQYF. CDR3 DNA: TGCGCCAGCAGTGAGTCCCTCAGTCAGTCCTACGAGCAGTACTTC.